The 7 T cell receptor beta chains below come from one sample, sequenced in a study of cytomegalovirus exposure and HLA in healthy donors (dated 2017 in TCRdb). Libraries were constructed by the immunoSEQ multiplex PCR assay. The multiplex PCR relied on a mix of 60 forward primers for TCR Vbeta segments and 13 reverse primers for TCR Jbeta segments. TCRdb took this table from immuneACCESS and kept in-frame rearrangements with V and J called. Such tables lack part of the clones; where checked against another copy, unresolved V genes explain under half of the gap, and the rest is unexplained. This sample gives about 190,000 clones in total; roughly 80% of them show up just once. About 1.6% of the sample is in the top ten clones. The sequencing input was PBMCs. The receptors here all came from a woman under 30 in good health and CMV-seronegative.

The chain has TRBV28 and TRBJ1-2, with a possible D match to TRBD1 (6 bases). Looked up from germline, CDR1 is MDHEN and CDR2 is SYDVKM. The germline V and J ends were trimmed by 9 bases and 5 bases, with 16 bases remaining between them. This CDR3 is built from 13 residues. This chain's CDR3 is CASIGQTWYGYTF. The CDR3 DNA sequence: TGTGCCAGTATAGGACAGACTTGGTATGGCTACACCTTC.

CDR3 sequence (DNA): TGTGCCAGCAGCCAGTCCGGGACAGGCTCGGTAAAAGAAAAACTGTTTTTT. Its translation is CASSQSGTGSVKEKLFF. The chain is built from TRBV7-9 and TRBJ1-4; 8 bases are shared with TRBD1. This CDR3 is 17 amino acids long. Germline lookup yields CDR1 SEHNR and CDR2 FQNEAQ (reference sequence). Trimming took 5 bases from V and 8 from J; bases not matched to a gene: 16.

The chain has TRBV28 and TRBJ2-7; the match to TRBD1 covers 9 bases. CDR3 length: 15 residues. Per the germline V gene, CDR1 is MDHEN and CDR2 is SYDVKM. V lost 3 bases and J lost 6; bases outside the gene matches: 9. The CDR3 here is CASSLTGTGSGEQYF. CDR3 bases: TGTGCCAGCAGTTTGACCGGGACAGGGTCGGGCGAGCAGTACTTC.

This chain uses TRBV7-9 with TRBJ2-5; D gene ambiguous. The CDR3 contains 14 residues. Trimming took 5 bases from V and 3 from J, leaving 13 bases between them. Per germline, CDR1 SEHNR and CDR2 FQNEAQ (reference sequence). CDR3 nucleotides: TGTGCCAGCAGCCTAGGTACGAGCGAAGAGACCCAGTACTTC. It specifies CASSLGTSEETQYF.

This chain uses TRBV18 with TRBJ1-2; TRBD1 might be the D (5 bases). The CDR3 has 14 residues. Trimming pared 3 bases from V and 2 bases from J, leaving 10 bases between. Germline values: CDR1 KGHSH, CDR2 LQKENI. CDR3 in amino acids: CASSPGLENYGYTF. Here the CDR3 DNA reads TGTGCCAGCTCACCGGGACTGGAAAACTATGGCTACACCTTC.

The rearrangement links TRBV30 to TRBJ1-1; a possible D gene is TRBD1 (6 bases). Trimming took 3 bases from V and 4 from J, leaving 21 bases between them. CDR1 and CDR2 from the germline V gene are GTSNPN and SVGIG (reference sequence). The CDR3 contains 16 residues. CDR3 coding DNA: TGTGCCTGGAGGGTGGGCGGGGGCAGGGGTATCACTGAAGCTTTCTTT. Its protein product is CAWRVGGGRGITEAFF.

The chain links TRBV18 to TRBJ2-5; 10 nucleotides agree with TRBD2. Germline CDR1 is KGHSH and CDR2 is LQKENI. The trim removed 2 bases at V and 2 bases at J, leaving 2 bases unmatched. The CDR3 runs to 15 residues. The CDR3 DNA is TGTGCCAGCTCACCAGGGACTAGCGTACAAGAGACCCAGTACTTC. This sequence encodes CASSPGTSVQETQYF.